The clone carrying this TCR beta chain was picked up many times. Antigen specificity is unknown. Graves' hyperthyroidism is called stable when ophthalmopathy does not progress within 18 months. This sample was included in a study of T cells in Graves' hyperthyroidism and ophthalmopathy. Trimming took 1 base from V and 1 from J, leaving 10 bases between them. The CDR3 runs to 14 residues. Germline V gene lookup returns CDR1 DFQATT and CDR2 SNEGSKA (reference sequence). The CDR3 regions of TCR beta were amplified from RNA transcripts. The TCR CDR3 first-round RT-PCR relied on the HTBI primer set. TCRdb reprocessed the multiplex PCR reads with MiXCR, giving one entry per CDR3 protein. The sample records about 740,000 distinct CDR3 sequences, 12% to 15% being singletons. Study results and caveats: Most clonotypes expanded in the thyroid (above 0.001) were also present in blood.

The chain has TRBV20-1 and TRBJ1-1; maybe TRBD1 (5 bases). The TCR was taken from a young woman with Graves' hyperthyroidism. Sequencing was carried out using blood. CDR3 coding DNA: TGCAGTGCTAGAGGCCGGGGCGGGAACACTGAAGCTTTCTTT. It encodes CSARGRGGNTEAFF.